These T cell receptor beta chains were read from a single sample in a study of tumor-infiltrating lymphocytes in primary liver carcinoma. TCRdb analysed the multiplex PCR reads with MiXCR anew, one entry per CDR3 protein. This table holds 95,000 to 150,000 distinct CDR3 sequences, approximately 64% found once. Sequencing used liver tumor tissue from sampling region 3. The receptors shown here come from an older woman with primary liver carcinoma and hepatitis B virus infection. CDR3s leave out the opening cysteine and the closing phenylalanine or tryptophan.

V gene	CDR3 protein
TRBV19	ASNNQAGGPRNEQF
TRBV29-1	SVGTRGKTGELF
TRBV29-1	SAGDRGTYNEQF
TRBV7-3	ASSLTGGPSATEAF
TRBV5-1	ASSFSHVSGRTYYEQY
TRBV11-2	VSSSTRLQGTDTQY
TRBV11-2	ASSERPNSAGGPREQY
TRBV10-3	TIYASGSTYEQY
TRBV6-2/TRBV6-3	ASSWSGSITDTQY
TRBV28	ASSQTSGRVADTQY
TRBV5-8	ASSSPGQGLYEEY
TRBV29-1	SVGGTVANEQF
TRBV6-4	ASSVDSVNSPLH
TRBV4-2	ASSHQLGSLRSSGNTIY
TRBV24-1	ASGFGGRLGEQY
TRBV6-1	TSHQGIREIQY
TRBV6-5	ASSYRTTGGLTIY
TRBV6-5	ASSYSRSAGGRNVLF
TRBV20-1	SASGTGSQNSPLH
TRBV6-6	ASSYSGQRSFYEQY
TRBV11-3	ASSLERGREETQY
TRBV29-1	GARGTSVNEQF
TRBV12-3/TRBV12-4	ASSSGGLTTDTQY
TRBV11-2	DGSPTGLKETQY
TRBV11-3	ASSLDVKPDTDTQY
TRBV7-9	DSSLSNRGGRESDEQF
TRBV29-1	SVTGHSGGEPF
TRBV4-2	ASSHLARRDNEQF
TRBV5-6	ASSRDRFNQPQH
TRBV2	ASNAPGQSIGT
TRBV29-1	NVRRNYNEQF
TRBV12-3/TRBV12-4	ASSFEGGNTEAF
TRBV5-1	ASSLLQNNEQF
TRBV6-1	ASSGSSGGLAGTQETQY
TRBV28	ASRRDLTDTQY
TRBV4-2	ASSPGTRERDYEHY
TRBV4-1	ASRQKEHGAGQPQH
TRBV7-9	AGSSLRLAGAEQY
TRBV13	ASSPGDSYGYT
TRBV6-1	ASSEVWSFTDSKY
TRBV11-1	TSSRTLVSPLY
TRBV28	ASSNGVRGH
TRBV11-2	ASSLTTVGGADTQY
TRBV15	ATSRAQNDYEQY
TRBV15	ATGPGTPWEQY
TRBV11-1	ASSSPGGLQF
TRBV6-1	AGRTRHKLGSGNTIY
TRBV5-1	ASSLVTSGRGSYNEQF
TRBV29-1	SARGQMNTEAF
TRBV10-2	ASSESLPKRGQPQY
TRBV4-2	ASSREREVIVELF
TRBV6-5	TNRPTSGSSYEQY
TRBV11-2	ASSLGQGYTRELF
TRBV11-1	ASSSSGTTSPGAQY
TRBV6-1	ASSERVGLAGEQGAKNIQY